This T cell receptor (beta chain) was captured in a study of cytomegalovirus exposure and HLA in healthy donors. Study-level information: In an earlier analysis, around 120 million unique TCR beta sequences were found from some 200 million T cells.

General study findings and limits: TCR beta chain V- and J-gene trimming was linked, in a later analysis, to a missense variant in DCLRE1C. Among the sequence variants, a highly shared cluster was likely an artifact of sequencing. It was reportedly the case that the classifier diagnosed cytomegalovirus status with high specificity and sensitivity.

Use of 60 Vbeta and 13 Jbeta primers characterized the PCR. The protocol was immunoSEQ multiplex PCR, while the TCRdb copy is restricted to in-frame clones and leaves out a portion. The repertoire table contains around 140,000 clones. Frequency places this clone as medium-sized. Its antigen is currently unknown. The V gene lost 2 bases and the J gene lost 0 bases, with 8 bases spanning the gap. The CDR3 extends over 16 amino acids. Looked up from germline, CDR1 is MRHNA and CDR2 is SNTAGT. The V gene is TRBV6-4, the J gene TRBJ2-6; possible D gene TRBD2, 5 bases. This clonotype originated in a woman aged 40 to 50 in good health and CMV-seropositive. The sequenced sample consisted of PBMCs. The CDR3 region is CASSDRAGSGANVLTF. The DNA for the CDR3 is TGTGCCAGCAGTGACAGGGCGGGCTCTGGGGCCAACGTCCTGACTTTC.